The clone carrying this T cell receptor (beta chain) occurred a few times. This sample is drawn from a study of blood T cell repertoires in COVID-19. The overall study: The origin of the acute and convalescent COVID-19 samples was the United States, Italy and Spain. T cells, B-cell-depleted T cells, or PBMCs supplied cDNA or gDNA.

Germline V gene data show CDR1 as MGHRA and CDR2 as YSYEKL. The length of the CDR3 is 15 residues. V lost 1 base and J 7 bases, leaving 13 bases between the germline ends. In the source study's methods: The assay estimated nucleated cells by amplifying reference gene primers. Sequencing used immunoSEQ multiplex PCR; TCRdb keeps in-frame clones, though not all of them. V and J calls plus clone size are reproduced from that table; the DNA served to infer D and trimming. The sample holds around 51,000 clones, 85% to 90% seen once. The chain joins TRBV4-1 to TRBJ2-2; D possibly corresponds to TRBD2 (6 bases). The clonotype originates from a man older than 75 with active COVID-19. Sequencing was performed on peripheral blood. The CDR3 nucleotides are TGCGCCAGCAGCCAAGCAGGAGGGTACGGCGGGGAGCTGTTTTTT. The encoded protein is CASSQAGGYGGELFF.